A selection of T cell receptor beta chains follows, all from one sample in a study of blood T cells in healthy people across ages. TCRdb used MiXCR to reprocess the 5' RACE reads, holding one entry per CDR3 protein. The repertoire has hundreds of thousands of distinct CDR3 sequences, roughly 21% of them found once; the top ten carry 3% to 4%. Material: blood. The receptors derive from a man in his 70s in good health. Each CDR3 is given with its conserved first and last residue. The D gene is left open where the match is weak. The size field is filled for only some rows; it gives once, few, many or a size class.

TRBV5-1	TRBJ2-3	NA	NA	CASSFLGATDTQYF	TGCGCCAGCAGCTTCTTAGGTGCCACAGATACGCAGTATTTT
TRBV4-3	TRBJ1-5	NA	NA	CASSQEWGGQPQHF	TGCGCCAGCAGCCAAGAGTGGGGTGGTCAGCCCCAGCATTTT
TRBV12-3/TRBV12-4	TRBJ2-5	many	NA	CASSLLGGEETQYF	TGTGCCAGCAGTTTATTGGGTGGAGAAGAGACCCAGTACTTC
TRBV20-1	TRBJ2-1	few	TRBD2	CSANSGRSYNEQFF	TGCAGTGCTAATAGCGGGAGGAGTTACAATGAGCAGTTCTTC
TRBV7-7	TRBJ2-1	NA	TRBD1	CASSQAWTGHNEQFF	TGTGCTAGCAGCCAGGCCTGGACAGGGCACAATGAGCAGTTCTTC
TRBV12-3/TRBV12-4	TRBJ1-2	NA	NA	CASTQGTGYTF	TGTGCCAGCACCCAAGGAACGGGCTACACCTTC
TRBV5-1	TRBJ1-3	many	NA	CASSNRDKGNTIYF	TGCGCCAGCAGCAACCGGGACAAAGGAAACACCATATATTTT
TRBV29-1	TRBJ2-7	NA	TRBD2	CSGVGSSGTREQYF	TGCAGCGGGGTGGGGAGTAGCGGGACCCGCGAGCAGTACTTC
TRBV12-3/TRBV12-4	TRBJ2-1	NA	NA	CASSLSRDGVNEQFF	TGTGCCAGCAGTCTCTCGCGGGACGGGGTTAATGAGCAGTTCTTC
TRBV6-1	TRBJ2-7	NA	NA	CASSEGVNYEQYF	TGTGCCAGCAGTGAAGGCGTCAACTACGAGCAGTACTTC
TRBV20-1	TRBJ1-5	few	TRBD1	CSAKGQGVMGNQPQHF	TGCAGTGCTAAAGGACAGGGAGTGATGGGCAATCAGCCCCAGCATTTT
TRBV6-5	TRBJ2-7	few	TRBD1	CASSYDQGAQYEQYF	TGTGCCAGCAGTTACGATCAGGGGGCGCAATACGAGCAGTACTTC
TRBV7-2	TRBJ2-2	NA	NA	CASSSGASGGELFF	TGTGCCAGCAGCTCCGGGGCCTCGGGGGGGGAGCTGTTTTTT
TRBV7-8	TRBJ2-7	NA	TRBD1	CASSLAEGQGSSYEQYF	TGTGCCAGCAGCTTAGCGGAGGGACAGGGTTCCTCCTACGAGCAGTACTTC
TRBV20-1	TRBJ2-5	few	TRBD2	CSARLAGVYQETQYF	TGCAGTGCTAGACTAGCGGGGGTGTACCAAGAGACCCAGTACTTC
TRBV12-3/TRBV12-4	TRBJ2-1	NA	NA	CASSLGLPGNNEQFF	TGTGCCAGCAGTTTAGGGCTACCGGGGAACAATGAGCAGTTCTTC
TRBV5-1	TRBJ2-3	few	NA	CASSSPGPGDTQYF	TGCGCCAGCAGCTCCCCCGGTCCTGGGGATACGCAGTATTTT
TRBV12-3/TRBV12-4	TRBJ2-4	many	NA	CASSLNLLAKNIQYF	TGTGCCAGCAGTTTAAATCTCCTAGCCAAAAACATTCAGTACTTC
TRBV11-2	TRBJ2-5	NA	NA	CASSLDNIGSRETQYF	TGTGCCAGCAGCTTAGATAATATAGGGTCTCGGGAGACCCAGTACTTC
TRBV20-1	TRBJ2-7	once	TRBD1	CSAVGTGIYEQYF	TGCAGTGCTGTTGGGACAGGGATCTACGAGCAGTACTTC
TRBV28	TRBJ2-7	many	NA	CASSLGGAPQEQYF	TGTGCCAGCAGTTTAGGGGGGGCGCCCCAAGAGCAGTACTTC
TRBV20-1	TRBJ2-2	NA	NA	CSAGHRASSGSGELFF	TGCAGTGCCGGACACCGGGCCTCGTCGGGCTCCGGGGAGCTGTTTTTT
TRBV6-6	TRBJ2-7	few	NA	CASSYDRTSYEQYF	TGTGCCAGCAGTTACGACAGGACTTCCTACGAGCAGTACTTC
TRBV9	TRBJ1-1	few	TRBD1	CASSVSGTANTEAFF	TGTGCCAGCAGCGTCTCCGGGACAGCAAACACTGAAGCTTTCTTT
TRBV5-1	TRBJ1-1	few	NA	CASSRGGGTNTEAFF	TGCGCCAGCAGCCGAGGGGGTGGGACGAACACTGAAGCTTTCTTT
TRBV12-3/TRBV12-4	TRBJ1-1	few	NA	CASSLREGTEAFF	TGTGCCAGCAGTTTGCGAGAGGGGACTGAAGCTTTCTTT
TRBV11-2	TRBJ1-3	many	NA	CASSLEHTIYF	TGTGCCAGCAGCTTAGAGCACACCATATATTTT
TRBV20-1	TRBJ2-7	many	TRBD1	CSAATGQGYYEQYF	TGCAGTGCCGCGACGGGACAGGGATACTACGAGCAGTACTTC
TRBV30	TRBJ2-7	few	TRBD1	CAWNLRRDRGYEQYF	TGTGCCTGGAATCTCCGCCGGGACAGGGGATACGAGCAGTACTTC
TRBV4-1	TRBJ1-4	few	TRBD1	CASSRPGQGGEKLFF	TGCGCCAGCAGCCGCCCGGGACAGGGAGGCGAAAAACTGTTTTTT
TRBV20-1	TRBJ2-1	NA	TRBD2	CSAVSSKRGWQFF	TGCAGTGCTGTATCCAGCAAGCGGGGATGGCAGTTCTTC
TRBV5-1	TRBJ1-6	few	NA	CASSLGQNSPLHF	TGCGCCAGCAGCTTGGGACAGAATTCACCCCTCCACTTT
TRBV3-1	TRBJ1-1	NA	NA	CASSQVARSRAFF	TGTGCCAGCAGCCAAGTCGCTAGGTCCAGGGCTTTCTTT
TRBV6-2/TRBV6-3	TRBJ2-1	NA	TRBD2	CASSYLLAGGVDNEQFF	TGTGCCAGCAGTTACCTACTAGCGGGAGGAGTCGACAATGAGCAGTTCTTC
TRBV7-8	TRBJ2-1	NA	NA	CASSLATDSEQFF	TGTGCCAGCAGCTTAGCGACTGACAGTGAGCAGTTCTTC
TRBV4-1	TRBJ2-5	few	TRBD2	CASSQGSATSGLSPLGETQYF	TGCGCCAGCAGCCAAGGTTCCGCGACTAGCGGACTATCACCCTTGGGAGAGACCCAGTACTTC
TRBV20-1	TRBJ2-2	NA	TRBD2	CSALPGLAGDTGELFF	TGCAGTGCTTTGCCGGGACTAGCGGGGGACACCGGGGAGCTGTTTTTT
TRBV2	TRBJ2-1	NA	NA	CASSEEGSEQFF	TGTGCCAGCAGTGAAGAAGGAAGCGAGCAGTTCTTC
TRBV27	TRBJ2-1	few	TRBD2	CASSPRLAGTHEQFF	TGTGCCAGCAGTCCCCGACTAGCGGGAACCCATGAGCAGTTCTTC
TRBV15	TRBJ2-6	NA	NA	CATQGNSGANVLTF	TGTGCCACTCAGGGTAACTCTGGGGCCAACGTCCTGACTTTC
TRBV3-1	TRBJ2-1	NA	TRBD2	CASSQRGSRTYNEQFF	TGTGCCAGCAGCCAGCGCGGGAGTAGAACCTACAATGAGCAGTTCTTC
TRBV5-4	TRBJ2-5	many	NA	CASSYSGDLETQYF	TGTGCCAGCAGCTACTCAGGGGATCTCGAGACCCAGTACTTC
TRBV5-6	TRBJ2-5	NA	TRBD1	CASSLPGRTGVEETQYF	TGTGCCAGCAGCTTGCCGGGAAGGACAGGGGTGGAAGAGACCCAGTACTTC
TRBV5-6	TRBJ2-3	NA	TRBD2	CASSSPGLAVTDTQYF	TGTGCCAGCAGCTCACCGGGACTAGCGGTCACAGATACGCAGTATTTT
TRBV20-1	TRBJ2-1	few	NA	CSARVRDGHNEQFF	TGCAGTGCTAGAGTCCGGGACGGCCACAATGAGCAGTTCTTC
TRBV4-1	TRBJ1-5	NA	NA	CASSQETGGAGQPQHF	TGCGCCAGCAGCCAAGAGACGGGGGGCGCGGGTCAGCCCCAGCATTTT
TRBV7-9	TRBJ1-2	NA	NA	CASSFGQQGYTF	TGTGCCAGCAGCTTCGGACAGCAAGGCTACACCTTC
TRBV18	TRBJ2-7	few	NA	CASSPPWAGRLNEQYF	TGTGCCAGCTCACCACCGTGGGCGGGAAGGCTCAACGAGCAGTACTTC
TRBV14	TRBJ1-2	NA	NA	CASSRAREPHGYTF	TGTGCCAGCAGCCGTGCGAGGGAGCCCCATGGCTACACCTTC
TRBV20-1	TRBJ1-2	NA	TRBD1	CSATRTGGGYTF	TGCAGTGCTACCCGGACAGGAGGAGGCTACACCTTC
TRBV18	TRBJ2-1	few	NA	CASASLSSYNEQFF	TGTGCCAGCGCTTCTCTAAGCTCCTACAATGAGCAGTTCTTC
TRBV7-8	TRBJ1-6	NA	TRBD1	CASSFTSGGQSPLHF	TGTGCCAGCAGCTTCACTTCAGGGGGTCAGTCACCCCTCCACTTT
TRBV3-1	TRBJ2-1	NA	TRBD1	CASSPNRQGNEQFF	TGTGCCAGCAGCCCCAACCGACAGGGCAATGAGCAGTTCTTC
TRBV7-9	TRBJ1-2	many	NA	CASSLGVNNYGYTF	TGTGCCAGCAGCTTGGGGGTTAACAACTATGGCTACACCTTC
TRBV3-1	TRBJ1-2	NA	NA	CASSPRVSYGYTF	TGTGCCAGCAGCCCCCGGGTTAGCTATGGCTACACCTTC